The TCR beta chain described here comes from a study of blood T cell repertoires in COVID-19. For the study at large: The United States, Italy and Spain provided the acute and convalescent COVID-19 samples. Nucleic acid was either cDNA or gDNA, and it came from T cells, B-cell-depleted T cells, or PBMCs.

Original analysis: How many nucleated cells were present was estimated from reference gene primer amplification. Assay used: immunoSEQ multiplex PCR; TCRdb lists only in-frame clones, some missing. That table gives V, J and clone size, and the DNA gave D and trimming. In the table there are roughly 62,000 clones, approximately 79% of which are singletons. The CDR3 sequence is 12 residues long. V was pared by 6 bases and J by 8 bases, with 13 bases between. CDR1 and CDR2 from the germline V gene are SNHLY and FYNNEI. The sequence came from a woman older than 75 with active or convalescent COVID-19. The sample comprised peripheral blood. The chain combines TRBV2 with TRBJ1-1; TRBD1 might be the D (6 bases). CDR3 region: CASRDDRIEAFF. As DNA, the CDR3 is TGTGCCAGCAGAGATGACAGGATCGAAGCTTTCTTT. The complete variable domain, with remaining parts taken from reference TRBV2 and TRBJ1-1, reads EPEVTQTPSHQVTQMGQEVILRCVPISNHLYFYWYRQILGQKVEFLVSFYNNEISEKSEIFDDQFSVERPDGSNFTLKIRSTKLEDSAMYFCASRDDRIEAFFGQGTRLTVV.